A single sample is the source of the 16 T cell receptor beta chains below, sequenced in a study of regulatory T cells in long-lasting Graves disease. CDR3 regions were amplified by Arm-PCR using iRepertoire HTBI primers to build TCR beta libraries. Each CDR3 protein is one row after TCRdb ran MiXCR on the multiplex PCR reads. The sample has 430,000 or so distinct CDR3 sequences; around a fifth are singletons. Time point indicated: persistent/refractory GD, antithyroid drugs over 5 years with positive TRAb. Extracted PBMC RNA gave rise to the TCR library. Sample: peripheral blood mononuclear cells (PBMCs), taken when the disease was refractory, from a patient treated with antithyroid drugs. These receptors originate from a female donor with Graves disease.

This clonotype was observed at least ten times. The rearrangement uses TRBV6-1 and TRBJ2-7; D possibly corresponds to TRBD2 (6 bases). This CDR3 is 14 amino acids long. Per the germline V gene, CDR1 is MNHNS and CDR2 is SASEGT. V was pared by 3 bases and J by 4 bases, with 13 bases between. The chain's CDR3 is CASSDPGTEYEQYF. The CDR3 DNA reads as TGTGCCAGCAGTGACCCCGGGACTGAGTACGAGCAGTACTTC.

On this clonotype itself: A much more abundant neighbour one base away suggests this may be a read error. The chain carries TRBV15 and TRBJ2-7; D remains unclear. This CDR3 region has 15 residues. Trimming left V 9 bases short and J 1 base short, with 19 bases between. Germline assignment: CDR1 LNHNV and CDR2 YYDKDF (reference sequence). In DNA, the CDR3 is TGTGCCACAGCCCTCGGATTCGTGGATTCCTACGAGCAGTACTTC. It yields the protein CATALGFVDSYEQYF.

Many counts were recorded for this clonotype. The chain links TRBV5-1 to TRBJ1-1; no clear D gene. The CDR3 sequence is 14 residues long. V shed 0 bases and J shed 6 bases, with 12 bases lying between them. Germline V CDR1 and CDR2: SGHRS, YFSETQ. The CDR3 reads CASSLDVSQPEAFF. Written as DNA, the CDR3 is TGCGCCAGCAGCTTGGATGTGAGCCAGCCTGAAGCTTTCTTT.

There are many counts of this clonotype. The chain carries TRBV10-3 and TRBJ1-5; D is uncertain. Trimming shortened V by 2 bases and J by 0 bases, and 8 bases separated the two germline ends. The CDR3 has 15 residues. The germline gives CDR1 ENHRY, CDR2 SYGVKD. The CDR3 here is CAISEGPSSNQPQHF. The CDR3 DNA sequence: TGTGCCATCAGTGAGGGACCCAGTAGCAATCAGCCCCAGCATTTT.

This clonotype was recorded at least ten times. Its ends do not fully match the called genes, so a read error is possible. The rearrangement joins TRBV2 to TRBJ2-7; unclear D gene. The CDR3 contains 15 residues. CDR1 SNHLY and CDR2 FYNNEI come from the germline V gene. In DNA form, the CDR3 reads TGTGCCAGCAGTGAAGGACGGCCCTATTTCTGCGAGCAGTGCTTC. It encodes CASSEGRPYFCEQCF.

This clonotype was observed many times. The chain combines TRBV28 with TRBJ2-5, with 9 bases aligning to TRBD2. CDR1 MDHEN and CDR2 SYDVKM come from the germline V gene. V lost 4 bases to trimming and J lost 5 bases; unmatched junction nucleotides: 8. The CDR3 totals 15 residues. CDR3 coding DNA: TGTGCCAGCAGTTACCCCCCACTAGCGGGCGAGACCCAGTACTTC. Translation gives CASSYPPLAGETQYF.

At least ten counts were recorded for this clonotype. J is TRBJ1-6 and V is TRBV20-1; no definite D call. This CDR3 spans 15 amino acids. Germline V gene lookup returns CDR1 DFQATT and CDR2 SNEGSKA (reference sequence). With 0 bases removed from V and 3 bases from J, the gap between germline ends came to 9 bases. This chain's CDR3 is CSAREIRDYNSPLHF. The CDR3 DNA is TGCAGTGCTAGAGAAATCAGAGACTATAATTCACCCCTCCACTTT.

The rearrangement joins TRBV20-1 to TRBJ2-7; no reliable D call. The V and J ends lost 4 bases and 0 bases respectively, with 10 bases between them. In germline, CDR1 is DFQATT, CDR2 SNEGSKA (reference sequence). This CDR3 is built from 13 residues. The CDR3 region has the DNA TGCAGTGCTATGCGTACATCCTCCTACGAGCAGTACTTC. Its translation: CSAMRTSSYEQYF.

DNA of the CDR3: TGTGCCAGCAGCGTAGGGGGCCTTTACGAGCAGTACTTC. Translating it yields CASSVGGLYEQYF. V is TRBV9 and J is TRBJ2-7; a weak D match, TRBD1 (5 bases). Germline lookup yields CDR1 SGDLS and CDR2 YYNGEE. This CDR3 contains 13 residues. Deletions cut 0 bases from V and 4 bases from J, with 8 bases between.

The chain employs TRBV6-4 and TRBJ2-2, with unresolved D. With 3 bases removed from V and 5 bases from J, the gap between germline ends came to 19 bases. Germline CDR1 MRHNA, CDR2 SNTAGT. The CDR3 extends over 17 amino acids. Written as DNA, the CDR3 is TGTGCCAGCAGTGAGAGAGGACCGCCCGAGATAACCGGGGAGCTGTTTTTT. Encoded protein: CASSERGPPEITGELFF.

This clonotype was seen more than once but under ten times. The CDR3 is CASSLVGLGIDQETQYF. The DNA of the CDR3 is TGTGCCAGCAGCTTGGTGGGACTAGGAATCGATCAAGAGACCCAGTACTTC. V usage is TRBV5-6 and J usage is TRBJ2-5, with 8 bases identical to TRBD2. The J segment lost 2 bases and the V segment lost 0 bases, leaving 9 bases of the junction unmatched. Germline assignment: CDR1 SGHDT and CDR2 YYEEEE. The CDR3 spans 17 residues. Together with reference TRBV5-6 and TRBJ2-5, the CDR3 gives the full variable domain: DAGVTQSPTHLIKTRGQQVTLRCSPKSGHDTVSWYQQALGQGPQFIFQYYEEEERQRGNFPDRFSGHQFPNYSSELNVNALLLGDSALYLCASSLVGLGIDQETQYFGPGTRLLVL.

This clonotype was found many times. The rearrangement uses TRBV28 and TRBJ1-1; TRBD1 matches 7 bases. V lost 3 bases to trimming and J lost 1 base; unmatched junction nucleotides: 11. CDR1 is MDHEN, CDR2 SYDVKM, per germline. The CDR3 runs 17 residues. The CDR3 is CASSLIGRQGTNTEAFF. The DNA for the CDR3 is TGTGCCAGCAGTTTGATAGGGAGACAGGGCACGAACACTGAAGCTTTCTTT.

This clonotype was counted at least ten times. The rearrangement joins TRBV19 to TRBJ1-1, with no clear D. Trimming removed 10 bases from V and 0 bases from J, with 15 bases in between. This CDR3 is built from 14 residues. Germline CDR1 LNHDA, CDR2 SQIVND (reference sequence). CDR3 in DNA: TGTGCCACCACCACTTCGTTCATGAACACTGAAGCTTTCTTT. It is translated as CATTTSFMNTEAFF.

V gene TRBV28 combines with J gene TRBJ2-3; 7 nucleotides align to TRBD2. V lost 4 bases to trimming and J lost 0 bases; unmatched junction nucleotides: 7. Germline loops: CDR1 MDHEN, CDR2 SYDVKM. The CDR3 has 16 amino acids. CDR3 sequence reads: CASSSLATSSTDTQYF. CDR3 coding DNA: TGTGCCAGCAGTTCACTAGCGACTAGCAGCACAGATACGCAGTATTTT.

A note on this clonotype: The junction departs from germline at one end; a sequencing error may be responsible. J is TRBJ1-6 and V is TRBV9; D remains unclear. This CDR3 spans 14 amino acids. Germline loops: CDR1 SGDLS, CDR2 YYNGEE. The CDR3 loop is CASSAGSYNSPFHF. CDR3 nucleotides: TGTGCCAGCAGCGCCGGGTCCTATAATTCACCCTTCCACTTT.

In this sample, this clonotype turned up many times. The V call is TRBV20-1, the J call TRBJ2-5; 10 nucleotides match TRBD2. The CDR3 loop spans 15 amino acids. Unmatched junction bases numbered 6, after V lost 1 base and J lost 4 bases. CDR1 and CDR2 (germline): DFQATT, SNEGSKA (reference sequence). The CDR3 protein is CSARGLAGDGETQYF. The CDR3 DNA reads TGCAGTGCTAGAGGTCTAGCGGGAGATGGAGAGACCCAGTACTTC.